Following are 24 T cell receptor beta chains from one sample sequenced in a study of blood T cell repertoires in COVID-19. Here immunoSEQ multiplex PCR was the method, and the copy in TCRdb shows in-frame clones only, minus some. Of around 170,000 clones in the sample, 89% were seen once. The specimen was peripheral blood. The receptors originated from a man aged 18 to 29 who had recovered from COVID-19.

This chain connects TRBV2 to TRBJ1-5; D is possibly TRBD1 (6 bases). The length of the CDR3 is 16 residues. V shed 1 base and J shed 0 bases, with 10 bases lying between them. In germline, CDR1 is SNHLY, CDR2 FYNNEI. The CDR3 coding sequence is TGTGCCAGCAGTGAAGGCAGGGGCTATAGCAATCAGCCCCAGCATTTT. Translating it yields CASSEGRGYSNQPQHF.

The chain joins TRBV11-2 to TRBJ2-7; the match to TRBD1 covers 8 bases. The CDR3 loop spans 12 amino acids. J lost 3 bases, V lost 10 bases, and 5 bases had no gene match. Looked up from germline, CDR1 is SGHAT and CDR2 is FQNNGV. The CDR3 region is CATSDRGYEQYF. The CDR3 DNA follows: TGTGCCACTTCTGACAGGGGCTACGAGCAGTACTTC.

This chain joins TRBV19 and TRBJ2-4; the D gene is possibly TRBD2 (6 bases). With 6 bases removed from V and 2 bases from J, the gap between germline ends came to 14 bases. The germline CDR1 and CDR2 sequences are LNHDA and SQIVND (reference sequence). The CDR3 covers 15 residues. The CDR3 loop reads CASSTVGGTKNIQYF. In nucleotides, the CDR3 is TGTGCCAGTAGCACGGTTGGCGGGACCAAAAACATTCAGTACTTC.

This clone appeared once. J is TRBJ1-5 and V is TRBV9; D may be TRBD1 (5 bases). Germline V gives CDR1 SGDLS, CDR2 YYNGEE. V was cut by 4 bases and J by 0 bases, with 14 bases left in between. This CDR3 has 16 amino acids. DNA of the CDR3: TGTGCCAGCAGCCCAACTGGGGCTTATAGCAATCAGCCCCAGCATTTT. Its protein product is CASSPTGAYSNQPQHF.

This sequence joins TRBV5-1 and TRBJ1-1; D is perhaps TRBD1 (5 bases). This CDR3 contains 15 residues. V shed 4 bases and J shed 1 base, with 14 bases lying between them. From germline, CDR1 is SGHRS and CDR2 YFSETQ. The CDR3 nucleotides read TGCGCCAGCAGCCAGGAGGGACTCCAGAACACTGAAGCTTTCTTT. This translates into CASSQEGLQNTEAFF.

The CDR3: CASSQGGPYNEQFF. The CDR3 coding sequence is TGTGCCAGCAGCCAAGGGGGGCCCTACAATGAGCAGTTCTTC. V gene TRBV3-1 (or the pseudogene TRBV3-2) combines with J gene TRBJ2-1; D is possibly TRBD1 (6 bases). V shed 1 base and J shed 2 bases, with 6 bases lying between them. The CDR3 consists of 14 residues. Per germline, CDR1 LGHDT and CDR2 YNNKEL (reference sequence).

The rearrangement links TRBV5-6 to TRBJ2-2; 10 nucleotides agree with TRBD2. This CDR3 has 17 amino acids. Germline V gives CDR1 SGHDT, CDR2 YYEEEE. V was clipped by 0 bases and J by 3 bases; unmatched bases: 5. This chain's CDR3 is CASSLARLAGDTGELFF. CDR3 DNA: TGTGCCAGCAGCTTGGCCAGGCTAGCGGGAGACACCGGGGAGCTGTTTTTT.

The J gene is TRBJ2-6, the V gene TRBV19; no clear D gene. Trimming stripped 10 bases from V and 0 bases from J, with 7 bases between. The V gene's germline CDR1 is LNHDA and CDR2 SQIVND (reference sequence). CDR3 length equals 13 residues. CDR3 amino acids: CATDTSGANVLTF. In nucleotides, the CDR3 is TGTGCCACAGATACCTCTGGGGCCAACGTCCTGACTTTC. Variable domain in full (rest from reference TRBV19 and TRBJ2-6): DGGITQSPKYLFRKEGQNVTLSCEQNLNHDAMYWYRQDPGQGLRLIYYSQIVNDFQKGDIAEGYSVSREKKESFPLTVTSAQKNPTAFYLCATDTSGANVLTFGAGSRLTVL.

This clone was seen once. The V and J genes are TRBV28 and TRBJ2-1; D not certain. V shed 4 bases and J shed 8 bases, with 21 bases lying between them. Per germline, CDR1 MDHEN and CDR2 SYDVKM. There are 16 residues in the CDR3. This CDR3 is CASSYVLGSLGDEQFF. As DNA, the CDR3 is TGTGCCAGCAGTTACGTTTTGGGCAGCCTGGGTGATGAGCAGTTCTTC.

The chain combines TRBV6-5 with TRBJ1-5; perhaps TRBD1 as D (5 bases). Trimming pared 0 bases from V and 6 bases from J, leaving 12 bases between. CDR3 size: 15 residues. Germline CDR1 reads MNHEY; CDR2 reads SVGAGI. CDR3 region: CASSYSIGDTQPQHF. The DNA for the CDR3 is TGTGCCAGCAGTTACTCGATAGGGGATACTCAGCCCCAGCATTTT.

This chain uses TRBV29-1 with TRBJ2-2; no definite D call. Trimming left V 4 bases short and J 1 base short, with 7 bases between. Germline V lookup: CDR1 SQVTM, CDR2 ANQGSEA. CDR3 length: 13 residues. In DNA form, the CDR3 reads TGCAGCGTTGGGCGGAAGAACACCGGGGAGCTGTTTTTT. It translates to CSVGRKNTGELFF.

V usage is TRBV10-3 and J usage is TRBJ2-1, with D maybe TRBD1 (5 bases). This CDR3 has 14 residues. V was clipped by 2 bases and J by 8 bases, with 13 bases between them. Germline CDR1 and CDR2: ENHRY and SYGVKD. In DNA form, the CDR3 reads TGTGCCATCAGTGAGCCCGGGTGGGGCGATGAGCAGTTCTTC. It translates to CAISEPGWGDEQFF.

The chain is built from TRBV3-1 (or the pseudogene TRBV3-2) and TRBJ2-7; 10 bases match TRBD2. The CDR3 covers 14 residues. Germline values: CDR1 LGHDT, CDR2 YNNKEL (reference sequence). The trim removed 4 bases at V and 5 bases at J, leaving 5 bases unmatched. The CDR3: CASSPGTSVNEQYF. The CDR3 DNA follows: TGTGCCAGCAGCCCCGGGACTAGCGTAAACGAGCAGTACTTC.

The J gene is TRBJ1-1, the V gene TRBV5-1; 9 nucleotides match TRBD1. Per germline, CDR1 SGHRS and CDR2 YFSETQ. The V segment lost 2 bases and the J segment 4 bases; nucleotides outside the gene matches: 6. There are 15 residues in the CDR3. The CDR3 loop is CASSLATGGGTEAFF. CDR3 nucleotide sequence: TGCGCCAGCAGCTTAGCGACAGGGGGAGGCACTGAAGCTTTCTTT.

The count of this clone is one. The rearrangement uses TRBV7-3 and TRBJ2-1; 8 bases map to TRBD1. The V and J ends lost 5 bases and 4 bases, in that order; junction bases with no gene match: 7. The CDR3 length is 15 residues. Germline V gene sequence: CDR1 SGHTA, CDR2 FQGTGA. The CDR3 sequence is CASSLDRGLYNEQFF. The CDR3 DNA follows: TGTGCCAGCAGCCTCGACAGGGGCCTTTACAATGAGCAGTTCTTC.

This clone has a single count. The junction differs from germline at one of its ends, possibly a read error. CDR3 protein: CASSPPGHRQETQYF. In DNA, the CDR3 is TGTGCCAGCTCCCCACCGGGACACAGACAAGAGACCCAGTACTTC. The chain uses TRBV18 and TRBJ2-5; TRBD1 is a possible D gene (6 bases). This CDR3 has 15 amino acids. Per the germline V gene, CDR1 is KGHSH and CDR2 is LQKENI. Filled out from reference TRBV18 and TRBJ2-5, the complete variable domain reads NAGVMQNPRHLVRRRGQEARLRCSPMKGHSHVYWYRQLPEEGLKFMVYLQKENIIDESGMPKERFSAEFPKEGPSILRIQQVVRGDSAAYFCASSPPGHRQETQYFGPGTRLLVL.

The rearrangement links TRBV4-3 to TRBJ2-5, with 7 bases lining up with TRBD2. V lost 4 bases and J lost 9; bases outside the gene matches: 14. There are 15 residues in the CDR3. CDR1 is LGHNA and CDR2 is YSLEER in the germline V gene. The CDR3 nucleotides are TGCGCCAGCAGCCTCCGTGTAGAGTACCGGGAGGCCCAGTACTTC. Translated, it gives CASSLRVEYREAQYF.

CDR3 in DNA: TGTGCCAGCAGTTCCCGGGGTAACACTGAAGCTTTCTTT. Its translation is CASSSRGNTEAFF. The chain uses TRBV28 and TRBJ1-1; D not certain. Between the trimmed V and J ends, which lost 4 bases and 2 bases, there was a span of 8 bases. The CDR3 is made up of 13 amino acids. The germline gives CDR1 MDHEN, CDR2 SYDVKM.

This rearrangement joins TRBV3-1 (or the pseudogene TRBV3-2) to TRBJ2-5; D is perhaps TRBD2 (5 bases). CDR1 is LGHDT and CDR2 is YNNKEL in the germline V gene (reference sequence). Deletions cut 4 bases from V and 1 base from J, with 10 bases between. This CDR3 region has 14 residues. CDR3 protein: CASSLSSGQETQYF. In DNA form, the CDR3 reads TGTGCCAGCAGCCTATCCAGCGGCCAAGAGACCCAGTACTTC.

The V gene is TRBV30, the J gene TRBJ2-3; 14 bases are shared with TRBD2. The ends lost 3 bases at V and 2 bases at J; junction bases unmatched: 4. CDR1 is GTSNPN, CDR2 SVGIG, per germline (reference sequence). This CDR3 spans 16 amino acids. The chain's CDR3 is CAWSGTSGGYTDTQYF. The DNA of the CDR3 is TGTGCCTGGAGCGGGACTAGCGGGGGATACACAGATACGCAGTATTTT.

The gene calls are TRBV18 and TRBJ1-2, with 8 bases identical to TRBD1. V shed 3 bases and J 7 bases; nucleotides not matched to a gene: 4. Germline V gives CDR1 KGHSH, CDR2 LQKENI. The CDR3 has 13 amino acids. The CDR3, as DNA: TGTGCCAGCTCACCCCGGGACAGGAGTGGCTACACCTTC. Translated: CASSPRDRSGYTF. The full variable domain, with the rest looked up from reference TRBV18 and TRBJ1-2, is NAGVMQNPRHLVRRRGQEARLRCSPMKGHSHVYWYRQLPEEGLKFMVYLQKENIIDESGMPKERFSAEFPKEGPSILRIQQVVRGDSAAYFCASSPRDRSGYTFGSGTRLTVV.

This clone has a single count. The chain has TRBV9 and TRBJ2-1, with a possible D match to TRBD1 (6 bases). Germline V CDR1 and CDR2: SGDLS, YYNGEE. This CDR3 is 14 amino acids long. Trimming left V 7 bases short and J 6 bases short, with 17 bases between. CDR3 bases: TGTGCCAGCGGGGGCCAGGGTCAGATCAATGAGCAGTTCTTC. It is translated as CASGGQGQINEQFF.

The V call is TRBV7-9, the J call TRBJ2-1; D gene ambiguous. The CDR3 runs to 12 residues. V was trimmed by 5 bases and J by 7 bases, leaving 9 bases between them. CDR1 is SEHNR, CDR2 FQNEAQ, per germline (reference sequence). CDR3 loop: CASSEHWNEQFF. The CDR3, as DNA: TGTGCCAGCAGCGAACATTGGAATGAGCAGTTCTTC.

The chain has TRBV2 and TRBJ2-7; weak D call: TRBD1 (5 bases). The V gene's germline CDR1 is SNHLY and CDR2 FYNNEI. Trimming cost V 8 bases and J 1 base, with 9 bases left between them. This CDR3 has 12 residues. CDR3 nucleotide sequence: TGTGCCAGCTCTGGGGCGTCCTACGAGCAGTACTTC. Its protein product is CASSGASYEQYF. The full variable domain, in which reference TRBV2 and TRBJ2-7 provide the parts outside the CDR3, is EPEVTQTPSHQVTQMGQEVILRCVPISNHLYFYWYRQILGQKVEFLVSFYNNEISEKSEIFDDQFSVERPDGSNFTLKIRSTKLEDSAMYFCASSGASYEQYFGPGTRLTVT.